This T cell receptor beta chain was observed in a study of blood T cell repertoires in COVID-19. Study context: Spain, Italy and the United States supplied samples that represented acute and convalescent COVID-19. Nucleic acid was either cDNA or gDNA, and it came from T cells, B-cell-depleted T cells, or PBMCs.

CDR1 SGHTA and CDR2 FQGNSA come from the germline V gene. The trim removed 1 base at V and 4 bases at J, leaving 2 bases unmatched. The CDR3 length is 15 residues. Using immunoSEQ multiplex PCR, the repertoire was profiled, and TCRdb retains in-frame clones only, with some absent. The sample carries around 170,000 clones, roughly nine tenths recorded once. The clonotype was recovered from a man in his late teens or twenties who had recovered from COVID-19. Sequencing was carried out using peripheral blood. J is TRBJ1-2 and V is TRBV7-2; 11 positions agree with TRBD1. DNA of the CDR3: TGTGCCAGCAGCTTAGTCGGGACAGGGGGCTATGGCTACACCTTC. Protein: CASSLVGTGGYGYTF.